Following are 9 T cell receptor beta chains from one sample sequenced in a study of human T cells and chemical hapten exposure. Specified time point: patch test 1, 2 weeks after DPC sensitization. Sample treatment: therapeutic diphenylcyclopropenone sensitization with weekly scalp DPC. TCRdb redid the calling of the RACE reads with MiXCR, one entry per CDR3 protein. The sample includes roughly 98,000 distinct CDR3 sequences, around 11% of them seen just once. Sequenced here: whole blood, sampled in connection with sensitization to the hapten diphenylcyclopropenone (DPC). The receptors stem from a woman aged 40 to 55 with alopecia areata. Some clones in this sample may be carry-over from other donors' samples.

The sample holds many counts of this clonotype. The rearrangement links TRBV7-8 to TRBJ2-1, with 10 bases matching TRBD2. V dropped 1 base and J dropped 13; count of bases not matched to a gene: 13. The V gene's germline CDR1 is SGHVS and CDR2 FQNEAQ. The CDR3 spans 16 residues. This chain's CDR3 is CASSLEDLLSGRVQFF. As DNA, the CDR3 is TGTGCCAGCAGCTTAGAGGACCTACTGAGCGGGAGGGTCCAGTTCTTC. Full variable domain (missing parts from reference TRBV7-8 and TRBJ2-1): GAGVSQSPRYKVAKRGQDVALRCDPISGHVSLFWYQQALGQGPEFLTYFQNEAQLDKSGLPSDRFFAERPEGSVSTLKIQRTQQEDSAVYLCASSLEDLLSGRVQFFGPGTRLTVL.

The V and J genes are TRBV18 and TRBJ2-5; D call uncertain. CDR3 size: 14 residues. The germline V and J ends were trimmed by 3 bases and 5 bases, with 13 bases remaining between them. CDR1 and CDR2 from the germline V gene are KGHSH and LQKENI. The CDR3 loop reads CASSPPTGTETQYF. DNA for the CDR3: TGTGCCAGCTCACCCCCGACTGGTACGGAGACCCAGTACTTC.

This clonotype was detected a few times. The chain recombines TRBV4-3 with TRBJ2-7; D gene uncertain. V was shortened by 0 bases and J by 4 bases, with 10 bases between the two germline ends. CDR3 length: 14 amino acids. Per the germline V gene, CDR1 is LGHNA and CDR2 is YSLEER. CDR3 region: CASSQELVSYEQYF. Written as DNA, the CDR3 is TGCGCCAGCAGCCAAGAATTAGTTTCATACGAGCAGTACTTC.

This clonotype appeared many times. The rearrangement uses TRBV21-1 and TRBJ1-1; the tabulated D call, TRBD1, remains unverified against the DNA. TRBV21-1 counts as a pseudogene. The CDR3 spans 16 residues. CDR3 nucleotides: TGTGCCAGCAGCCCCCGGACAGGGCGGAGAAACACTGAAGCTTTCTTT. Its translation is CASSPRTGRRNTEAFF.

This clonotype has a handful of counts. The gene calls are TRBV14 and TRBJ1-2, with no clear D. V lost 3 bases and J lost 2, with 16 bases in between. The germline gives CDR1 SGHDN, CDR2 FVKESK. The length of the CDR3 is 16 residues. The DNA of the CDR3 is TGTGCCAGCAGCCAGTTCCTTGGGGAGCCCAACTATGGCTACACCTTC. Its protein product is CASSQFLGEPNYGYTF.

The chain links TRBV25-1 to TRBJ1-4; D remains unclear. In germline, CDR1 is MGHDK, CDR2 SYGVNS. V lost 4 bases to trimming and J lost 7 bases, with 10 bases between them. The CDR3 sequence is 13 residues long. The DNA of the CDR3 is TGTGCCAGCAGTGTACCCCCGCTTGAAAAACTGTTTTTT. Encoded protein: CASSVPPLEKLFF.

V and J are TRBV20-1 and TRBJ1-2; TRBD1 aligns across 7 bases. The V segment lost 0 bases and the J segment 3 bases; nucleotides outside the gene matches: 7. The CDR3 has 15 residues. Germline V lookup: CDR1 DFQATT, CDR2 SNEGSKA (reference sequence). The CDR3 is CSARDLYRGDYGYTF. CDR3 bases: TGCAGTGCTAGAGACCTGTACAGGGGAGACTATGGCTACACCTTC.

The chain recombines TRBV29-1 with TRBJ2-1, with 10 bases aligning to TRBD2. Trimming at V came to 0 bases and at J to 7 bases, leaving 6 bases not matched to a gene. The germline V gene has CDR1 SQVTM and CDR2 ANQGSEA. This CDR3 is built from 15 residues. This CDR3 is CSVEEGLARGNEQFF. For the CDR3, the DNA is TGCAGCGTTGAAGAGGGACTAGCGAGGGGAAATGAGCAGTTCTTC.

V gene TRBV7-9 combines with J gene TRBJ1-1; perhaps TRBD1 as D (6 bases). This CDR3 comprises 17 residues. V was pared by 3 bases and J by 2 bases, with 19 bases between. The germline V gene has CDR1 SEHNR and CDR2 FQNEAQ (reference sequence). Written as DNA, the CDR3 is TGTGCCAGCAGCTTCTTCCCAACGCGCAGGGGTAACACTGAAGCTTTCTTT. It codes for CASSFFPTRRGNTEAFF.